This TCR beta chain comes out of a study of preoperative IRX-2 immunotherapy in early breast cancer. Trimming stripped 3 bases from V and 4 bases from J, with 15 bases between. The CDR3 has 15 residues. The germline V gene encodes CDR1 ENHRY and CDR2 SYGVKD. Sequenced by immunoSEQ multiplex PCR; TCRdb stores in-frame clones only, minus some. The sample shows about 32,000 clones, 75% to 90% of them seen only once. Treatment denoted: preoperative locoregional IRX-2 cytokine immunotherapy. Samples came from a phase Ib trial of preoperative locoregional IRX-2 cytokine immunotherapy. This clonotype originated in a human donor with breast cancer. The source material was lymph node tissue, sampled from a patient treated with IRX-2 immunotherapy. V usage is TRBV10-3 and J usage is TRBJ1-1, with TRBD1 as a possible D gene (6 bases). The CDR3 spells CAISEARRGTTEAFF. The CDR3 DNA reads TGTGCCATCAGTGAAGCCCGCAGGGGAACCACTGAAGCTTTCTTT.